Below, 24 T cell receptor beta chains from the same sample are listed, as sequenced in a study of neurological immune-mediated disorders. Stated time point: longitudinal time-point 3. In TCRdb, the 5' RACE reads were re-called with MiXCR into one record per CDR3 protein. This sample has approximately 100,000 distinct CDR3 sequences, with about 10% found just once. The sequenced material came from PBMCs. Source of these receptors: a female donor with HTLV-1-associated myelopathy (HAM/TSP).

This clonotype appeared many times. This chain links TRBV5-1 with TRBJ1-6, with a tentative D call TRBD1 (5 bases). Trimming stripped 1 base from V and 10 bases from J, with 21 bases between. Looked up from germline, CDR1 is SGHRS and CDR2 is YFSETQ. This CDR3 region has 17 residues. The CDR3 loop reads CASSLILGQGHGSPLHF. The CDR3 DNA reads TGCGCCAGCAGCTTGATCCTAGGCCAGGGCCATGGATCACCCCTCCACTTT.

This clonotype has a handful of counts. The CDR3 DNA reads as TGTGCCAGCTCACCACCCCGAGGCACGAACACCGGGGAGCTGTTTTTT. The encoded protein is CASSPPRGTNTGELFF. The rearrangement uses TRBV18 and TRBJ2-2; D unclear. This CDR3 spans 16 amino acids. Trimming pared 0 bases from V and 0 bases from J, leaving 8 bases between. From germline, CDR1 is KGHSH and CDR2 LQKENI.

The chain couples TRBV9 to TRBJ2-2; D ambiguous. Germline V lookup: CDR1 SGDLS, CDR2 YYNGEE. The CDR3 contains 16 residues. Trimming took 4 bases from V and 1 from J, leaving 14 bases between them. For the CDR3, the DNA is TGTGCCAGCAGCTCCCCGGTACAGTGGAACACCGGGGAGCTGTTTTTT. It codes for CASSSPVQWNTGELFF.

This clonotype was observed many times. An end of the junction differs from the germline gene, which may be a read error. The chain employs TRBV15 and TRBJ2-3; D ambiguous. The CDR3 consists of 16 residues. The germline CDR1 and CDR2 sequences are LNHNV and YYDKDF (reference sequence). The CDR3 reads CATSRDYASSTDTQYF. For the CDR3, the DNA is TGTGCTACCAGCAGAGATTATGCTTCTAGCACAGATACGCAGTATTTT.

This clonotype was observed many times. In DNA, the CDR3 is TGCGCCAGCAGCCAGGACAGGGGGAGCACAGATACGCAGTATTTT. It encodes CASSQDRGSTDTQYF. The chain is built from TRBV5-1 and TRBJ2-3; TRBD1 matches 10 bases. Germline values: CDR1 SGHRS, CDR2 YFSETQ. CDR3 length: 15 residues. Trimming took 4 bases from V and 0 from J; bases not matched to a gene: 2.

This clonotype came up many times. The CDR3, as DNA: TGCGCCAGCAGCTTGGGGCAGGGCGGCGGGGATGAGCAGTTCTTC. Residues: CASSLGQGGGDEQFF. V and J are TRBV5-1 and TRBJ2-1, with D possibly TRBD2 on 6 matching bases. CDR3 size: 15 residues. Germline loops: CDR1 SGHRS, CDR2 YFSETQ. V was trimmed by 0 bases and J by 8 bases, leaving 15 bases between them.

This sequence joins TRBV18 and TRBJ2-1, with 7 bases lining up with TRBD2. The V gene end was trimmed by 3 bases and the J gene end by 5 bases; junction bases not matched to a gene: 22. This CDR3 is 20 amino acids long. Germline assignment: CDR1 KGHSH and CDR2 LQKENI. CDR3 DNA sequence: TGTGCCAGCTCACCCCTAATGTGGAAAGGGTCCAGCGGGAACAACAATGAGCAGTTCTTC. It specifies CASSPLMWKGSSGNNNEQFF.

This clonotype was detected ten times or more. J is TRBJ2-3 and V is TRBV27; TRBD1 agrees at 10 bases. V trimming: 5 bases; J trimming: 3 bases; junction bases outside the gene matches: 11. Looked up from germline, CDR1 is MNHEY and CDR2 is SMNVEV (reference sequence). The CDR3 is made up of 17 amino acids. The CDR3 here is CASSPYPTDRGTDTQYF. The DNA of the CDR3 is TGTGCCAGCAGTCCATATCCCACGGACAGGGGGACAGATACGCAGTATTTT.

This clonotype was counted at least ten times. The rearrangement joins TRBV5-1 to TRBJ2-7, with unresolved D. From germline, CDR1 is SGHRS and CDR2 YFSETQ. The CDR3 extends over 14 amino acids. Trimming removed 4 bases from V and 6 bases from J, with 17 bases in between. CDR3 coding DNA: TGCGCCAGCAGCCCCCCCGGCAGTGTCGCCGAGCAGTACTTC. Its protein is CASSPPGSVAEQYF.

This clonotype was detected ten times or more. This chain links TRBV18 with TRBJ2-1; TRBD2 aligns across 7 bases. The CDR3 spans 17 residues. CDR1 and CDR2 (germline): KGHSH, LQKENI. J was trimmed by 4 bases and V by 2 bases; bases with no gene match: 11. The CDR3 DNA reads as TGTGCCAGCTCACCATTTCATGGCGGGGGAGTTTACAATGAGCAGTTCTTC. This translates into CASSPFHGGGVYNEQFF.

This clonotype was observed at least ten times. This chain connects TRBV20-1 to TRBJ2-7; 8 nucleotides line up with TRBD2. The V segment lost 4 bases and the J segment 2 bases; nucleotides outside the gene matches: 4. CDR1 and CDR2 (germline): DFQATT, SNEGSKA (reference sequence). The CDR3 covers 13 residues. The CDR3 DNA reads TGCAGTGCTATTGAGGGACTAGCCTACGAGCAGTACTTC. Translated: CSAIEGLAYEQYF.

The chain is built from TRBV21-1 and TRBJ2-3. TRBV21-1 represents a pseudogene. The CDR3 loop spans 12 amino acids. This CDR3 reads CASSKIMNTQYF. For the CDR3, the DNA is TGTGCCAGCAGCAAGATCATGAATACGCAGTATTTT.

This clonotype came up a few times. This rearrangement joins TRBV11-2 to TRBJ2-6; no reliable D call. The CDR3 has 13 residues. V was clipped by 5 bases and J by 2 bases, with 4 bases between them. Germline values: CDR1 SGHAT, CDR2 FQNNGV. Here the CDR3 DNA reads TGTGCCAGCAGCAACACTGGGGCCAACGTCCTGACTTTC. Protein product: CASSNTGANVLTF.

This clonotype was observed many times. In nucleotides, the CDR3 is TGCGCCAGCAGCCCAGAGGACAGCTCCTACAATGAGCAGTTCTTC. It is translated as CASSPEDSSYNEQFF. The chain is built from TRBV5-1 and TRBJ2-1, with a weak D call TRBD1 (6 bases). This CDR3 contains 15 residues. Trimming took off 4 bases at V and 0 bases at J, with 11 bases between the two ends. Germline-derived CDR1 and CDR2 are SGHRS and YFSETQ. The entire variable domain, with the rest obtained from reference TRBV5-1 and TRBJ2-1, is as follows: KAGVTQTPRYLIKTRGQQVTLSCSPISGHRSVSWYQQTPGQGLQFLFEYFSETQRNKGNFPGRFSGRQFSNSRSEMNVSTLELGDSALYLCASSPEDSSYNEQFFGPGTRLTVL.

This clonotype was picked up many times. One end of the junction varies from germline; a read error may be responsible. V gene TRBV7-2 combines with J gene TRBJ2-5; TRBD2 agrees at 9 bases. Germline V gives CDR1 SGHTA, CDR2 FQGNSA. The CDR3 extends over 15 amino acids. The CDR3 region is CASTLGGRGGETQYF. DNA of the CDR3: TGTGCCAGCACCTTAGGTGGGCGGGGGGGAGAGACCCAGTACTTC.

This clonotype was recorded at least ten times. The V and J genes are TRBV5-5 and TRBJ2-3; 11 bases agree with TRBD2. The CDR3 length is 14 residues. Per germline, CDR1 SGHKS and CDR2 YYEKEE (reference sequence). Trimming cost V 4 bases and J 5 bases; bases outside gene matches: 3. The CDR3 DNA sequence: TGTGCCAGCAGCCTTAGCGGGGGGGTAGATACGCAGTATTTT. This encodes CASSLSGGVDTQYF.

At least ten counts were recorded for this clonotype. This rearrangement joins TRBV4-2 to TRBJ2-1, with D possibly matching TRBD1 (5 bases). Looked up from germline, CDR1 is LGHNA and CDR2 is YNFKEQ. The CDR3 consists of 14 residues. The V end lost 1 base, the J end lost 8 bases, and 12 bases lay between the germline ends. CDR3 DNA: TGTGCCAGCAGCCAAGGGGAAAGGGGCGATGAGCAGTTCTTC. Amino acids: CASSQGERGDEQFF.

This clonotype was counted many times. This chain connects TRBV7-9 to TRBJ1-2; unclear D gene. The CDR3 length is 14 residues. Germline V CDR1 and CDR2: SEHNR, FQNEAQ (reference sequence). V was cut by 3 bases and J by 0 bases, with 8 bases left in between. CDR3 nucleotide sequence: TGTGCCAGCAGCTTTGGCGCGGCTAACTATGGCTACACCTTC. Protein: CASSFGAANYGYTF.

This clonotype was found many times. The J gene is TRBJ2-1, the V gene TRBV12-3 or TRBV12-4, with a tentative D call TRBD1 (6 bases). The length of the CDR3 is 13 residues. V lost 6 bases and J 6 bases, leaving 12 bases between the germline ends. DNA for the CDR3: TGTGCCAGCAGGGAAACAGGGTTCAATGAGCAGTTCTTC. Protein product: CASRETGFNEQFF.

This clonotype showed up many times. The chain employs TRBV10-3 and TRBJ2-6; D ambiguous. Between the trimmed V and J ends, which lost 0 bases and 1 base, there was a span of 7 bases. The CDR3 covers 16 residues. Germline V CDR1 and CDR2: ENHRY, SYGVKD. The CDR3 nucleotides read TGTGCCATCAGTGAGTCAGGGTTATCTGGGGCCAACGTCCTGACTTTC. Translating gives CAISESGLSGANVLTF.

This clonotype appeared many times. The CDR3 DNA reads TGCGCCAGCAGCTCTTTGGGCACCGGGGAGCTGTTTTTT. Translation gives CASSSLGTGELFF. V is TRBV5-1 and J is TRBJ2-2; the D is unclear. Germline V lookup: CDR1 SGHRS, CDR2 YFSETQ. The CDR3 length is 13 residues. V lost 3 bases to trimming and J lost 4 bases, with 7 bases between them.

This clonotype showed up many times. This sequence joins TRBV2 and TRBJ2-6; perhaps D is TRBD1 or TRBD2 (5 bases each). The CDR3 has 18 amino acids. V was shortened by 4 bases and J by 2 bases, with 18 bases between the two germline ends. The germline V gene encodes CDR1 SNHLY and CDR2 FYNNEI. CDR3: CASSGGPGPLAGANVLTF. In DNA form, the CDR3 reads TGTGCCAGCAGTGGAGGTCCGGGACCGTTGGCTGGGGCCAACGTCCTGACTTTC.

This clonotype was picked up many times. This sequence joins TRBV5-1 and TRBJ1-5; 7 bases are shared with TRBD1. Trimming cost V 3 bases and J 6 bases; bases outside gene matches: 6. Germline CDR1 is SGHRS and CDR2 is YFSETQ. The CDR3 is made up of 14 amino acids. For the CDR3, the DNA is TGCGCCAGCAGCTCGACAGGGTTTGGTCAGCCCCAGCATTTT. It encodes CASSSTGFGQPQHF.

The table lists this clonotype with many counts. The chain has TRBV9 and TRBJ1-1; D is uncertain. The CDR3 has 13 residues. Trimming left V 1 base short and J 3 bases short, with 7 bases between. Germline V gene lookup returns CDR1 SGDLS and CDR2 YYNGEE. DNA of the CDR3: TGTGCCAGCAGCGTAAGGTGGGACACTGAAGCTTTCTTT. Its translation is CASSVRWDTEAFF.